The sequence of this T cell receptor (beta chain) was determined in a study of shared clonotypes between healthy human individuals (dated by TCRdb to 2018 to 2021). As for the study more broadly: The cohort included three men and a couple of women between 18 and 49 years of age. For each donor, CD4 naive and CD4 memory were each run on three plates, CD8 naive on two plates, and CD8 memory on one plate. To estimate repertoire size and how much clonotypes are shared between individuals, the study performed deep sequencing of blood TCR repertoires from roughly five healthy adults. To increase sequencing depth and limit assay-specific biases, different laboratories used diverse techniques to prepare libraries and sequence TCR repertoires. Leukapheresis yielded between about 0.9 and 10 billion PBMCs per donor.

Reading from cysteine to phenylalanine, the CDR3 counts 15 amino acids. Only the CDR3 region is kept as DNA, spanning 45 bases read in frame from base 1. Healthy HIV-negative adults with no recently reported acute infections or vaccinations were included as donors. All donors were Caucasian adults living in Nashville, Tennessee, USA. CD4+ T cells were enriched through magnetic negative selection, after which naive cells were positively selected on CD45RA and the remaining negative fraction served as the memory subset. Blood was collected by leukapheresis, and PBMCs were isolated by Ficoll-Histopaque density gradient centrifugation and then cryopreserved in liquid nitrogen vapor phase. Purity and quantity of every magnetically sorted T cell population were checked by analytical flow cytometry. Genomic DNA was isolated from every sorted fraction and measured by UV absorbance on a Nanodrop 2000c. Using the deep immunoSEQ assay, TCR CDR3 regions were amplified from genomic DNA by multiplex PCR. Extracted genomic DNA from each cell subset was distributed evenly across all wells of several immunoSEQ 96-well plates, and each plate was treated as a replicate. Each replicate PCR for sorted subsets received roughly 200 ng genomic DNA, equal to tens of thousands of T cell genomes. The purified libraries were quantified using a Qubit 3.0 fluorometer, sized with a Bioanalyzer 2100, and then quantified again using the KAPA Library Quantification kit. Each immunoSEQ 96-well plate was sequenced on its own single-read 150-cycle Illumina NextSeq 550 flow cell. In the authors' own workflow: Because the immunoSEQ output included only junctional sequences and no quality scores, the filtering could not be the same as the filtering used for full-length reads. To assign V/J genes and CDR3, sequences were annotated using PyIR, a Python wrapper for IgBLAST v1.9, with IMGT germline references. Reads with weak V/J assignments (E-value above 1e-6), missing CDR3, stop codons, out-of-frame junctions, or ambiguous translated residues were removed. V3J clonotypes were defined as sequences sharing the same inferred V gene, J gene, and CDR3 amino acid sequence. To compute the percentage overlap between repertoires, the number of shared unique clonotypes was divided by the size of the smaller repertoire. Richness of each repertoire was evaluated using RTK rarefaction, the Chao1 estimator, and Recon v2.1 estimates of unobserved clonotypes. Generation probabilities for all TCRbeta clonotypes obtained by the gDNA method from a handful of donors were computed using OLGA. Here the immuneACCESS table is served through TCRdb, limited to in-frame sequences with V and J called. Missing clones are a known gap in these copies; in checked studies unresolved V genes cover under half, and the rest lacks a known reason. Clonal size and the V and J genes are those of that table, whereas D and trimming came from the DNA. The sample contains about 2,500,000 clones, approximately 94% of them found a single time. Of the sample, 0.11% to 0.15% falls within the top ten clones.

Study-level results and caveats: Larger estimated clonotype richness was generally found for naive subsets than for memory subsets. Because the study included a small number of donors, the genetic and exposure-history diversity represented was limited. Rarefaction of sorted-subset datasets indicated incomplete sequencing despite the large sequencing depth. Compared with non-shared clonotypes, clonotypes shared by all four sorted-subset donors had higher generation probabilities. Based on pairwise subsampling, the degree of clonotype sharing among donors was expected to be affected by sequencing depth. About 5% of naive CD4, around 4% of naive CD8, roughly 2.4% of memory CD4, and over 0.35% of memory CD8 clonotypes were shared across four donors. Only blood was sampled, and tissue TCR repertoires likely differ from those in blood.

Note on this clone: Its antigen is still unknown. Per-base quality was not reported, and no clone a single base away is much larger than it.

The source of this sequence is a man younger than 35 in good health. The rearrangement combines TRBV21-1 with TRBJ2-1; the D call in the table, TRBD2, was not verified against the DNA. TRBV21-1 is a recognized pseudogene. The sample taken for sequencing was naive CD4+ T cells sorted from blood. The sample's cell subset or site label is to be understood as: CD45RA+ positively selected. The CDR3 reads as follows: CASSKESSGSNEQFF. The DNA is as follows: TGTGCCAGCAGCAAAGAGTCTAGCGGGAGTAATGAGCAGTTCTTC.